The 25 T cell receptor beta chains given below trace back to one sample, sequenced in a study of shared clonotypes between healthy human individuals (dated by TCRdb to about 2020). Libraries were built with the immunoSEQ multiplex PCR assay. TCRdb provides this immuneACCESS table in a form limited to in-frame rearrangements. Some clones are lacking; in checked studies, under half of them reflect an unresolved V gene, and why the rest are absent is not known. Recorded for this sample are some 2.4 million clones; 93% of them occurred a single time. The ten largest account for 0.36% of the sample. Sequencing used naive CD4+ T cells from PBMCs. The intended sense of this specimen's cell subset or site label: CD45RA+ positively selected. The receptors here all came from a young man in good health. Some clones in this sample may be carry-over from other donors' samples.

Points on this clone: The identical CDR3 is also encoded by other nucleotide sequences in the sample. This sequence joins TRBV30 and TRBJ2-3; D not certain. V gave up 5 bases and J gave up 3 bases, with 3 bases separating them. This CDR3 has 10 residues. Germline V gene lookup returns CDR1 GTSNPN and CDR2 SVGIG (reference sequence). This chain's CDR3 is CAWSTDTQYF. Written as DNA, the CDR3 is TGTGCCTGGTCTACAGATACGCAGTATTTT.

This chain connects TRBV30 to TRBJ1-3, with D maybe TRBD1 (6 bases). The CDR3 is 14 residues long. V was pared by 1 base and J by 8 bases, with 15 bases between. Germline V CDR1 and CDR2: GTSNPN, SVGIG (reference sequence). The CDR3 here is CAWSGTGKGDTIYF. The CDR3 DNA reads as TGTGCCTGGAGTGGTACAGGGAAGGGTGACACCATATATTTT. Filled out from reference TRBV30 and TRBJ1-3, the complete variable domain reads SQTIHQWPATLVQPVGSPLSLECTVEGTSNPNLYWYRQAAGRGLQLLFYSVGIGQISSEVPQNLSASRPQDRQFILSSKKLLLSDSGFYLCAWSGTGKGDTIYFGEGSWLTVV.

The CDR3 region is CASTLTGELFF. CDR3 sequence (DNA): TGCGCCAGCACCCTCACCGGGGAGCTGTTTTTT. The gene calls are TRBV5-1 and TRBJ2-2; no definite D call. V dropped 6 bases and J dropped 4 bases, with 4 bases sitting between them. This CDR3 has 11 residues. Germline values: CDR1 SGHRS, CDR2 YFSETQ.

The table lists this clone with a count of one. Other DNA sequences from this sample encode an identical CDR3 as well. V usage is TRBV9 and J usage is TRBJ2-2, with 7 positions matching TRBD1. Germline V gene lookup returns CDR1 SGDLS and CDR2 YYNGEE. Trimming at V came to 3 bases and at J to 1 base, leaving 0 bases not matched to a gene. This CDR3 is 14 amino acids long. The CDR3 nucleotides are TGTGCCAGCAGCGGACAGGGGAACACCGGGGAGCTGTTTTTT. It specifies CASSGQGNTGELFF. The variable domain in full, completed from reference TRBV9 and TRBJ2-2, reads DSGVTQTPKHLITATGQRVTLRCSPRSGDLSVYWYQQSLDQGLQFLIQYYNGEERAKGNILERFSAQQFPDLHSELNLSSLELGDSALYFCASSGQGNTGELFFGEGSRLTVL.

As DNA, the CDR3 is TGTGCCAGCAGTCCAAACTCGAACTGGTGGGGCTACACCTTC. Amino acid sequence: CASSPNSNWWGYTF. The chain has TRBV28 and TRBJ1-2; D remains ambiguous. With 5 bases removed from V and 8 bases from J, the gap between germline ends came to 18 bases. CDR3 length equals 14 residues. Germline loops: CDR1 MDHEN, CDR2 SYDVKM.

Only a few counts were recorded for this clone. V is TRBV30 and J is TRBJ1-1, with D possibly matching TRBD1 (6 bases). V gave up 5 bases and J gave up 1 base, with 17 bases separating them. CDR1 is GTSNPN and CDR2 is SVGIG in the germline V gene (reference sequence). The CDR3 has 15 amino acids. CDR3 amino acids: CAWVRGLYANTEAFF. CDR3 nucleotide sequence: TGTGCCTGGGTTCGGGGGCTTTACGCGAACACTGAAGCTTTCTTT.

For this clone: The identical CDR3 is also encoded by other nucleotide sequences in the sample. The chain joins TRBV18 to TRBJ1-2, with 10 bases identical to TRBD1. Trimming at V came to 6 bases and at J to 5 bases, leaving 6 bases not matched to a gene. This CDR3 contains 14 residues. Germline V CDR1 and CDR2: KGHSH, LQKENI. As DNA, the CDR3 is TGTGCCAGCTCTCCCGGGACAGGGGATTATGGCTACACCTTC. Protein sequence: CASSPGTGDYGYTF.

J is TRBJ1-5 and V is TRBV18; D possibly corresponds to TRBD1 (5 bases). Trimming stripped 6 bases from V and 0 bases from J, with 9 bases between. The germline gives CDR1 KGHSH, CDR2 LQKENI. CDR3 length equals 14 residues. Written as DNA, the CDR3 is TGTGCCAGCTCGGGGGAAAATAGCAATCAGCCCCAGCATTTT. Translated, it gives CASSGENSNQPQHF.

Concerning this clone itself: The identical CDR3 is also encoded by other nucleotide sequences in the sample. The V call is TRBV5-1, the J call TRBJ2-3; D is uncertain. The length of the CDR3 is 14 residues. Trimming left V 0 bases short and J 6 bases short, with 11 bases between. Germline V gene data show CDR1 as SGHRS and CDR2 as YFSETQ. CDR3 sequence: CASSLAGSGDTQYF. CDR3 coding DNA: TGCGCCAGCAGCTTGGCGGGCTCCGGGGATACGCAGTATTTT.

J is TRBJ1-1 and V is TRBV6-5; 7 bases are shared with TRBD1. The CDR3 consists of 15 residues. The germline gives CDR1 MNHEY, CDR2 SVGAGI. The J segment lost 0 bases and the V segment lost 4 bases, leaving 5 bases of the junction unmatched. CDR3 amino acids: CASSSMGQLNTEAFF. CDR3 nucleotides: TGTGCCAGCAGTTCGATGGGACAGCTGAACACTGAAGCTTTCTTT.

The chain carries TRBV29-1 and TRBJ2-7; D is possibly TRBD1 (6 bases). The CDR3 length is 14 residues. Germline CDR1 reads SQVTM; CDR2 reads ANQGSEA. With 4 bases removed from V and 4 bases from J, the gap between germline ends came to 17 bases. CDR3 amino acids: CSVVLNRDLYEQYF. The CDR3 DNA follows: TGCAGCGTTGTTCTGAACAGGGACCTATACGAGCAGTACTTC.

As regards this clone: Different DNA sequences within this sample yield the same CDR3. This chain uses TRBV5-1 with TRBJ2-2; 11 bases are a match to TRBD2. CDR1 SGHRS and CDR2 YFSETQ come from the germline V gene. The V and J ends lost 5 bases and 4 bases, in that order; junction bases with no gene match: 4. There are 15 residues in the CDR3. Here the CDR3 DNA reads TGCGCCAGCAGTACCACTAGCGGGAGCACCGGGGAGCTGTTTTTT. Translated: CASSTTSGSTGELFF.

The chain combines TRBV28 with TRBJ2-5; 9 bases fit TRBD1. CDR3 length: 15 amino acids. V was pared by 3 bases and J by 5 bases, with 7 bases of the junction left unmatched. CDR1 is MDHEN, CDR2 SYDVKM, per germline. The CDR3 region is CASSLTGGRRETQYF. DNA of the CDR3: TGTGCCAGCAGTTTGACAGGGGGTCGTAGGGAGACCCAGTACTTC. The full variable domain, completed using reference TRBV28 and TRBJ2-5, is DVKVTQSSRYLVKRTGEKVFLECVQDMDHENMFWYRQDPGLGLRLIYFSYDVKMKEKGDIPEGYSVSREKKERFSLILESASTNQTSMYLCASSLTGGRRETQYFGPGTRLLVL.

This clone was observed a single time. The gene calls are TRBV28 and TRBJ1-3; possible D gene TRBD1, 5 bases. The CDR3 spans 14 residues. CDR1 and CDR2 (germline): MDHEN, SYDVKM. V was trimmed by 7 bases and J by 0 bases, leaving 10 bases between them. DNA of the CDR3: TGTGCCAGCACCGACAGTTACTCTGGAAACACCATATATTTT. Translation: CASTDSYSGNTIYF. Full variable domain (remainder filled in from reference TRBV28 and TRBJ1-3): DVKVTQSSRYLVKRTGEKVFLECVQDMDHENMFWYRQDPGLGLRLIYFSYDVKMKEKGDIPEGYSVSREKKERFSLILESASTNQTSMYLCASTDSYSGNTIYFGEGSWLTVV.

The chain carries TRBV25-1 and TRBJ1-3; D not resolved. The CDR3 runs 17 residues. Germline lookup yields CDR1 MGHDK and CDR2 SYGVNS. V was cut by 5 bases and J by 2 bases, with 19 bases left in between. DNA for the CDR3: TGTGCCAGCAGTCCGCAACCCCCGGGTTTGGCTGGAAACACCATATATTTT. Translated: CASSPQPPGLAGNTIYF.

V and J are TRBV6-1 and TRBJ2-7, with D tentatively TRBD2 (5 bases). The CDR3 covers 14 residues. CDR1 and CDR2 from the germline V gene are MNHNS and SASEGT. The V gene lost 6 bases and the J gene lost 2 bases, with 14 bases spanning the gap. The CDR3 coding sequence is TGTGCCAGCAGGGAGGCACAGCTAGCCTACGAGCAGTACTTC. Protein: CASREAQLAYEQYF.

The chain carries TRBV4-3 and TRBJ1-3; TRBD1 might be the D (5 bases). The CDR3 consists of 15 residues. Trimming cost V 2 bases and J 0 bases, with 8 bases left between them. The V gene's germline CDR1 is LGHNA and CDR2 YSLEER. CDR3 DNA: TGCGCCAGCAGCCAATGGGGGGACTCTGGAAACACCATATATTTT. Translating gives CASSQWGDSGNTIYF.

DNA for the CDR3: TGTGCCAGCTCACAGGACAGGGCCTCGAGTAGCAATCAGCCCCAGCATTTT. As protein: CASSQDRASSSNQPQHF. The chain recombines TRBV18 with TRBJ1-5, with 8 bases lining up with TRBD1. The germline V gene encodes CDR1 KGHSH and CDR2 LQKENI. Trimming cost V 4 bases and J 0 bases; bases outside gene matches: 8. This CDR3 comprises 17 residues.

This rearrangement joins TRBV11-2 to TRBJ1-2, with D unresolved. CDR1 SGHAT and CDR2 FQNNGV come from the germline V gene. The V and J ends lost 1 base and 4 bases respectively, with 10 bases between them. CDR3 length: 14 amino acids. The CDR3 loop is CASSLVSSPYGYTF. The CDR3 nucleotides read TGTGCCAGCAGCTTAGTGAGCAGTCCCTATGGCTACACCTTC.

This clone was seen just once. The chain joins TRBV4-2 to TRBJ2-1; D is undetermined. This CDR3 spans 17 amino acids. Trimming left V 1 base short and J 1 base short, with 14 bases between. Germline V gives CDR1 LGHNA, CDR2 YNFKEQ. CDR3 protein: CASSQGIATPSYNEQFF. The DNA of the CDR3 is TGTGCCAGCAGCCAAGGTATCGCGACTCCATCCTACAATGAGCAGTTCTTC.

Turning to this clone: Other nucleotide sequences from this sample produce the same CDR3. The chain employs TRBV5-1 and TRBJ2-2, with D uncertain. Trimming removed 4 bases from V and 1 base from J, with 5 bases in between. CDR1 is SGHRS and CDR2 is YFSETQ in the germline V gene. The CDR3 consists of 13 residues. The CDR3 sequence: CASSPGNTGELFF. In DNA form, the CDR3 reads TGCGCCAGCAGCCCAGGGAACACCGGGGAGCTGTTTTTT.

This clone was observed a single time. This sample includes further DNA sequences coding for the same CDR3. The chain has TRBV18 and TRBJ2-7, with 11 nucleotides matching TRBD1. With V trimmed by 0 bases and J by 3 bases, 1 base remained unmatched. CDR1 is KGHSH, CDR2 LQKENI, per germline. The CDR3 spans 15 residues. The CDR3 loop reads CASSPPGQGVYEQYF. CDR3 DNA sequence: TGTGCCAGCTCACCACCGGGACAGGGGGTCTACGAGCAGTACTTC.

This clone was found once. The chain links TRBV25-1 to TRBJ1-2; D is uncertain. The ends were cut back, 5 bases at V and 1 base at J, with 11 bases in the middle. The CDR3 extends over 14 amino acids. Germline assignment: CDR1 MGHDK and CDR2 SYGVNS. The CDR3 DNA reads as TGTGCCAGCAGTTGGGGAGCGAATAACTATGGCTACACCTTC. Amino acids: CASSWGANNYGYTF.

The rearrangement uses TRBV29-1 and TRBJ1-1; the D is unclear. With 7 bases removed from V and 7 bases from J, the gap between germline ends came to 16 bases. Germline assignment: CDR1 SQVTM and CDR2 ANQGSEA. The CDR3 runs to 12 residues. CDR3 residues: CSAFSGFSEAFF. The CDR3 DNA reads TGCAGCGCCTTCAGCGGGTTCAGTGAAGCTTTCTTT.

This rearrangement joins TRBV28 to TRBJ2-4; possible D gene TRBD1, 6 bases. The CDR3 covers 16 residues. CDR1 and CDR2 (germline): MDHEN, SYDVKM. Deletions cut 3 bases from V and 0 bases from J, with 12 bases between. CDR3 bases: TGTGCCAGCAGTTTTCTATGGGGGCTAGCCAAAAACATTCAGTACTTC. This encodes CASSFLWGLAKNIQYF.